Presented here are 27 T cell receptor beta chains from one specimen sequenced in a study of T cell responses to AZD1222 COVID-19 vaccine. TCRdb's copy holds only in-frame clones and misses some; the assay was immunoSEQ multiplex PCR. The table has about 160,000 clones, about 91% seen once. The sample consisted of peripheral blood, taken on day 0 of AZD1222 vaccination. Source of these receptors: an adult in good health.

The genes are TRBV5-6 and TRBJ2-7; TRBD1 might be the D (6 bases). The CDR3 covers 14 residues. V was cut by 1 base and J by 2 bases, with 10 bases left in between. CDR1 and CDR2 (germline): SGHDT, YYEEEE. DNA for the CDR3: TGTGCCAGCAGCTTGAACAGGGAACCCTACGAGCAGTACTTC. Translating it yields CASSLNREPYEQYF.

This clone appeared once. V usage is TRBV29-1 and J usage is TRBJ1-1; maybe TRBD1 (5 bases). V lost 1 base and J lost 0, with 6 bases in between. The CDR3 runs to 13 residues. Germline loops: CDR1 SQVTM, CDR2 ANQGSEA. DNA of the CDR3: TGCAGCGTTGAAGTAGGGGTGAACACTGAAGCTTTCTTT. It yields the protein CSVEVGVNTEAFF.

CDR3 bases: TGTGCCAGCAGCTTAAGACTGAGCAATCAGCCCCAGCATTTT. It specifies CASSLRLSNQPQHF. The chain combines TRBV5-6 with TRBJ1-5; D is unclear. The CDR3 loop spans 14 amino acids. V was pared by 2 bases and J by 1 base, with 7 bases between. The germline CDR1 and CDR2 sequences are SGHDT and YYEEEE.

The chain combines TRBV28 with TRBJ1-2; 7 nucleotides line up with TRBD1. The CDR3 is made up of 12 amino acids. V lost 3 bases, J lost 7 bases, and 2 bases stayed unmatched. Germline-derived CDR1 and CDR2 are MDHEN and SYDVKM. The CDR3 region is CASSLTGFGYTF. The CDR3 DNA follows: TGTGCCAGCAGTTTGACAGGGTTTGGCTACACCTTC.

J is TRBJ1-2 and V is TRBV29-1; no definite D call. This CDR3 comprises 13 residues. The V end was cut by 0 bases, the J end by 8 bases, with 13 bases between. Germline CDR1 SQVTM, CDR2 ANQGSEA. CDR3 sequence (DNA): TGCAGCGTTGAAGACAGACGGACTGGAGGCTACACCTTC. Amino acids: CSVEDRRTGGYTF.

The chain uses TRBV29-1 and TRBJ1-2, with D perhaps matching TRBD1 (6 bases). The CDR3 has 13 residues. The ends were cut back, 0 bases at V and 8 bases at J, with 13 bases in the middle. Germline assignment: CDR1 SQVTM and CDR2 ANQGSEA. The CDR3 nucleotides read TGCAGCGTTGAAGAGAAGCAGGGGCACGGCTACACCTTC. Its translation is CSVEEKQGHGYTF.

CDR3 DNA sequence: TGTGCCAGCAGCCCTCGACAGGCGATGAACACTGAAGCTTTCTTT. Translated: CASSPRQAMNTEAFF. V gene TRBV9 combines with J gene TRBJ1-1, with D perhaps matching TRBD1 (6 bases). Germline CDR1 reads SGDLS; CDR2 reads YYNGEE. The CDR3 covers 15 residues. Trimming left V 4 bases short and J 0 bases short, with 13 bases between.

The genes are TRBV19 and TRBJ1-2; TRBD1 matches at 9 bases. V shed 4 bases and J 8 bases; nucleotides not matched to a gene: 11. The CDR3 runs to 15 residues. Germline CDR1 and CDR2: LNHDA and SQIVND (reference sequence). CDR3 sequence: CASSKRTGVREGYTF. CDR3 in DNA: TGTGCCAGTAGTAAGCGGACAGGGGTGAGGGAAGGCTACACCTTC.

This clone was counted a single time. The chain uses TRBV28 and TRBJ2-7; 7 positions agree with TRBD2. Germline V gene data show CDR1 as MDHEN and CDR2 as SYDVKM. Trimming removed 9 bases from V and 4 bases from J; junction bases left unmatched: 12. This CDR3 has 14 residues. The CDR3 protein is CASEVFLGGYEQYF. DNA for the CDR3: TGTGCCAGTGAAGTATTCCTGGGGGGGTACGAGCAGTACTTC. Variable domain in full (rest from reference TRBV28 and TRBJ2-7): DVKVTQSSRYLVKRTGEKVFLECVQDMDHENMFWYRQDPGLGLRLIYFSYDVKMKEKGDIPEGYSVSREKKERFSLILESASTNQTSMYLCASEVFLGGYEQYFGPGTRLTVT.

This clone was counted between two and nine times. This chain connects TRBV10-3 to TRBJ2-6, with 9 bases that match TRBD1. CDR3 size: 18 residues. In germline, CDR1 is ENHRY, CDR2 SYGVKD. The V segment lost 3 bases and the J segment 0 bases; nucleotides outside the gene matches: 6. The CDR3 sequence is CAISEPGQGHSGANVLTF. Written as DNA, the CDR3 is TGTGCCATCAGTGAACCGGGACAGGGCCACTCTGGGGCCAACGTCCTGACTTTC.

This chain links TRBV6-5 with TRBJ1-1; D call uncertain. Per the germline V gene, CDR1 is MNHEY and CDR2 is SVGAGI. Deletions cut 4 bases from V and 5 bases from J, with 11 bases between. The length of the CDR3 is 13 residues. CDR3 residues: CASSWREGTEAFF. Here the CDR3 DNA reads TGTGCCAGCAGTTGGAGAGAGGGAACTGAAGCTTTCTTT.

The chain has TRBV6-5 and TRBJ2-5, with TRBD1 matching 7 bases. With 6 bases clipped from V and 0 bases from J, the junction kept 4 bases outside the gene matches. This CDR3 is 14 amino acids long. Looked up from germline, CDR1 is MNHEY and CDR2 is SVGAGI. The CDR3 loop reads CASSLQGYQETQYF. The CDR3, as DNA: TGTGCCAGCAGCCTACAGGGGTACCAAGAGACCCAGTACTTC.

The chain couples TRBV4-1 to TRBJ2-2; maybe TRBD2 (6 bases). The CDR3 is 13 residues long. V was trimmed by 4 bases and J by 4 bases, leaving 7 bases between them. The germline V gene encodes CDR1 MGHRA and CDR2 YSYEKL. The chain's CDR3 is CASSPGGTGELFF. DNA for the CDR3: TGCGCCAGCAGCCCCGGGGGCACCGGGGAGCTGTTTTTT.

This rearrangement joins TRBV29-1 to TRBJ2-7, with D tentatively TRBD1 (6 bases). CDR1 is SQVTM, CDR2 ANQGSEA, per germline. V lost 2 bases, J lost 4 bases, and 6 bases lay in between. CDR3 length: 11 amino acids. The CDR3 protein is CSVEQGYEQYF. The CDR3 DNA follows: TGCAGCGTTGAACAGGGGTACGAGCAGTACTTC.

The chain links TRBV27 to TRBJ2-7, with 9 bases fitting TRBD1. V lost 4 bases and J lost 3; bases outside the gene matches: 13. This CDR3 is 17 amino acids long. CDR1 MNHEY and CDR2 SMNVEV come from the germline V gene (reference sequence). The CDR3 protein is CASSSIGNGTGRYEQYF. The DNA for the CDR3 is TGTGCCAGCAGTTCAATAGGCAACGGGACAGGGCGCTACGAGCAGTACTTC.

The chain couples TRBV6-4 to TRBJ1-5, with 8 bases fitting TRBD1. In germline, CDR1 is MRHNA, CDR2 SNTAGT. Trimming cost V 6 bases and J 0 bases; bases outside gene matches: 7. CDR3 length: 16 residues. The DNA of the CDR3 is TGTGCCAGCAGCCCGACAGGGGAGGGTAGCAATCAGCCCCAGCATTTT. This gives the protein CASSPTGEGSNQPQHF.

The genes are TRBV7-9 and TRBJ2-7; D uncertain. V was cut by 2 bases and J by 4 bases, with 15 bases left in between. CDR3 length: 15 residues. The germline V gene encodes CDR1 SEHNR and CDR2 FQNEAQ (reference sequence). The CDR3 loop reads CASSLLLSSDYEQYF. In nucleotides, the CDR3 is TGTGCCAGCAGCTTACTTTTGAGTTCGGATTACGAGCAGTACTTC.

This CDR3 reads CASSYTSNTEAFF. Here the CDR3 DNA reads TGTGCCAGCAGTTATACGAGTAACACTGAAGCTTTCTTT. The chain employs TRBV5-4 and TRBJ1-1, with D uncertain. CDR1 is SGHNT and CDR2 is YYREEE in the germline V gene (reference sequence). The V gene lost 5 bases and the J gene lost 2 bases, with 10 bases spanning the gap. This CDR3 contains 13 residues.

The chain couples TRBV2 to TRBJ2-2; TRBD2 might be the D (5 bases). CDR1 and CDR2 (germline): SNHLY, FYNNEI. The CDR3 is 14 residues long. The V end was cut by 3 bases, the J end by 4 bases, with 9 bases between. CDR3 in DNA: TGTGCCAGCAGTGACCGGACTCTCACCGGGGAGCTGTTTTTT. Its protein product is CASSDRTLTGELFF.

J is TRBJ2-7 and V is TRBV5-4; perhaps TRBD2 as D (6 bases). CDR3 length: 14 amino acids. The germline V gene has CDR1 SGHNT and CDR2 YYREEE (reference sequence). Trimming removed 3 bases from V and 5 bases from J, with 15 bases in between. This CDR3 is CASSSGLPDDEQYF. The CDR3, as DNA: TGTGCCAGCAGCTCGGGACTGCCGGACGACGAGCAGTACTTC.

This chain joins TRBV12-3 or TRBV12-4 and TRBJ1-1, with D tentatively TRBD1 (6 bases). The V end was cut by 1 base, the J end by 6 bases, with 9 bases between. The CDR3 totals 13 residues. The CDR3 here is CASSLVRGPEAFF. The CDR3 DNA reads TGTGCCAGCAGTTTAGTCAGGGGCCCTGAAGCTTTCTTT.

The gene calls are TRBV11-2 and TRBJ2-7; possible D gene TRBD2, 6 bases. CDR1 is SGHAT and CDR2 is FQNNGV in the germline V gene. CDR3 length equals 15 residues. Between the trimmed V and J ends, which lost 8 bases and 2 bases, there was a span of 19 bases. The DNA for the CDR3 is TGTGCCAGCTCGGAGGGGTGGAGGGGACCCTACGAGCAGTACTTC. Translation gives CASSEGWRGPYEQYF.

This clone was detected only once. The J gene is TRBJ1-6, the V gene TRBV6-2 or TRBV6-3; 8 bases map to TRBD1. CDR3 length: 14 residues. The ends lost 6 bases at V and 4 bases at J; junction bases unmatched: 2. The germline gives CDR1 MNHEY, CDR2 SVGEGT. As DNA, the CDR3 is TGTGCCAGCAGCGGACAGGGTTATAATTCACCCCTCCACTTT. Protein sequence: CASSGQGYNSPLHF.

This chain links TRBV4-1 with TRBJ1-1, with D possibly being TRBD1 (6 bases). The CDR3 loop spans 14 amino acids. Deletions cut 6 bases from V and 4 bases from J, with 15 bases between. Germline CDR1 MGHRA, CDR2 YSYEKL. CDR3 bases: TGCGCCAGCAGGATTAATACAGGGATCACTGAAGCTTTCTTT. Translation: CASRINTGITEAFF.

The CDR3 loop reads CASSPGINQPQHF. CDR3 nucleotides: TGTGCCAGCAGTCCAGGAATCAATCAGCCCCAGCATTTT. The gene calls are TRBV6-4 and TRBJ1-5; no clear D. Trimming took 5 bases from V and 3 from J, leaving 8 bases between them. Germline-derived CDR1 and CDR2 are MRHNA and SNTAGT. The CDR3 runs 13 residues.

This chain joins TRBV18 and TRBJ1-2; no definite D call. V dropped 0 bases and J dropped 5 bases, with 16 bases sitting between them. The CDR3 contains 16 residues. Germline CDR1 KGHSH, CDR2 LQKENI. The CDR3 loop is CASSPPSVLLQYGYTF. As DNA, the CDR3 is TGTGCCAGCTCACCACCGAGTGTTCTCCTTCAGTATGGCTACACCTTC.

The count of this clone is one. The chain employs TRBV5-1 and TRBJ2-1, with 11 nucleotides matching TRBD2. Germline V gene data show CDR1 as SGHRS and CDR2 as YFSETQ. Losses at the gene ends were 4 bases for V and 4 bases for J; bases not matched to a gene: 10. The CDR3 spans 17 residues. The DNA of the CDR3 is TGCGCCAGCAGCGGAAATAGCGGGAGGGCCGGGTACAATGAGCAGTTCTTC. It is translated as CASSGNSGRAGYNEQFF.